This T cell receptor (beta chain) comes out of a study of blood T cell repertoires in COVID-19. Some clones are missing from TCRdb's copy, which holds only in-frame ones; the method was immunoSEQ multiplex PCR. Of some 66,000 clones listed, about 80% are singletons. With V trimmed by 5 bases and J by 2 bases, 2 bases remained unmatched. Per the germline V gene, CDR1 is SSHAT and CDR2 is FNYEAQ (reference sequence). This CDR3 is 13 amino acids long. In its sample, this clone was seen once. The sample taken for sequencing was peripheral blood. The chain couples TRBV7-7 to TRBJ1-1, with 7 positions matching TRBD1. The source is a man between 60 and 75 years old with acute or convalescent COVID-19. The CDR3 bases are TGTGCCAGCAGCCGGGACAGAAACACTGAAGCTTTCTTT. It translates to CASSRDRNTEAFF.